The clone carrying this T cell receptor (beta chain) has only one observation. Antigen: not known. The data are from a study of chemoradiotherapy in HPV16-positive cancers. Overall study results and limits: Non-HPV-specific T cells did not expand in tumors during treatment, whereas candidate HPV-specific clones and E7-related motifs did. Better recurrence-free survival went with HPV-responsive T-cell expansion in HPV16-positive patients. HPV-specific T cells were functionally defined from only a couple of HPV16-positive patients.

Samples were taken several times over chemoradiotherapy. Germline V CDR1 and CDR2: SGHRS, YFSETQ. This CDR3 is built from 13 residues. Trimming shortened V by 0 bases and J by 1 base, and 4 bases separated the two germline ends. Produced via immunoSEQ multiplex PCR; TCRdb's table is partial and in-frame only. The sample has fewer than 750 clones; roughly 90% are singletons. The material sequenced was tumor tissue, taken from a patient who underwent chemoradiotherapy. The clonotype originates from a human donor with HPV-associated anogenital cancer. The rearrangement links TRBV5-1 to TRBJ1-1, with D unresolved. As DNA, the CDR3 is TGCGCCAGCAGCTTGGGTGCGAACACTGAAGCTTTCTTT. It translates to CASSLGANTEAFF.